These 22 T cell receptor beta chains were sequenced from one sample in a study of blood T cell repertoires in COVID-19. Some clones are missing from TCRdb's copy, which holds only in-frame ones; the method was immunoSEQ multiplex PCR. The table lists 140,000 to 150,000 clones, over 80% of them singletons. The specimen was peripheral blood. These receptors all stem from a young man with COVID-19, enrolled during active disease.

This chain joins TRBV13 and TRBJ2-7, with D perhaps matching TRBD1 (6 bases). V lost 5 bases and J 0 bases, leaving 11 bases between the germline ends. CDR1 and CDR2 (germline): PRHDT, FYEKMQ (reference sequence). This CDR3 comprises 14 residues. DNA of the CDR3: TGTGCCAGCAGCCGCGGACAGTCCTCCTACGAGCAGTACTTC. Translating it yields CASSRGQSSYEQYF.

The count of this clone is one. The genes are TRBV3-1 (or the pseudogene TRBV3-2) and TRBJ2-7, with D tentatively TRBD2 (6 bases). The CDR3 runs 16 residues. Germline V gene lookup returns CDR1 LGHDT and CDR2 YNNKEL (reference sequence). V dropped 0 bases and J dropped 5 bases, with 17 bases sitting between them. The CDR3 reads CASSQENLDGGDEQYF. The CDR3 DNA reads TGTGCCAGCAGCCAAGAGAACCTGGACGGCGGGGACGAGCAGTACTTC.

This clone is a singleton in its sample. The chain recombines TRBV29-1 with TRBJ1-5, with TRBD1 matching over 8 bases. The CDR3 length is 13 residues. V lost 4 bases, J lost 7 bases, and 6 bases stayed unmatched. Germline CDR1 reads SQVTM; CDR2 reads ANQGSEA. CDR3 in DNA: TGCAGCGTTGGCGGGACAGGTACCCAGCCCCAGCATTTT. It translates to CSVGGTGTQPQHF.

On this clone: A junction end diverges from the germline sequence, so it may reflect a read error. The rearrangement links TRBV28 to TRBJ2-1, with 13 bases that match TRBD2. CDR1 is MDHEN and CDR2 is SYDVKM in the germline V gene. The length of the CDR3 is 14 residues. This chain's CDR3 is CAIGLAGAYTEQFF. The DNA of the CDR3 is TGTGCCATCGGACTAGCGGGAGCATACACTGAGCAGTTCTTC.

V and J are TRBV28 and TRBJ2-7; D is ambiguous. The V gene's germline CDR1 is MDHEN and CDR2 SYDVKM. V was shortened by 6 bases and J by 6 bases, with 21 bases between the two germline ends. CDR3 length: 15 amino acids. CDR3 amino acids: CASSPTRFRYGEQYF. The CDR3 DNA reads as TGTGCCAGCAGCCCTACCAGGTTTAGGTACGGCGAGCAGTACTTC.

This CDR3 reads CASSPGLAVNEQFF. The CDR3 nucleotides read TGCGCCAGCAGCCCGGGACTAGCGGTCAATGAGCAGTTCTTC. V is TRBV4-1 and J is TRBJ2-1, with 11 bases matching TRBD2. Germline V gene data show CDR1 as MGHRA and CDR2 as YSYEKL. The CDR3 consists of 14 residues. V shed 4 bases, J shed 6 bases, and the junction held 2 bases outside the gene matches.

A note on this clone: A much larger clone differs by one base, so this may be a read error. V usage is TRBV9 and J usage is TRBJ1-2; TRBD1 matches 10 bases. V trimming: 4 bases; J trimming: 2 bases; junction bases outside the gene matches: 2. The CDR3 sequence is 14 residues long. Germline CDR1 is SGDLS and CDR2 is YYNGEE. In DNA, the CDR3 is TGTGCCAGCAGCCAGACAGGGGGCAACTATGGCTACACCTTC. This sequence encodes CASSQTGGNYGYTF.

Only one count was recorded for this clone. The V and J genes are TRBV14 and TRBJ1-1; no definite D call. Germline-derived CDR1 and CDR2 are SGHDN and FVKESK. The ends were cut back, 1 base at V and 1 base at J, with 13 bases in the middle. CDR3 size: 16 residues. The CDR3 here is CASSQGWPPENTEAFF. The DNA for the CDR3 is TGTGCCAGCAGCCAAGGGTGGCCCCCAGAGAACACTGAAGCTTTCTTT.

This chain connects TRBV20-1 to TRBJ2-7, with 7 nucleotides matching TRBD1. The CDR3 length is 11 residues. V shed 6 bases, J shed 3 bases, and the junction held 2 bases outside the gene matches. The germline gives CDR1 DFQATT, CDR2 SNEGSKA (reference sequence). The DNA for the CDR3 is TGCAGTGCAGGGGGCATCTACGAGCAGTACTTC. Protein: CSAGGIYEQYF.

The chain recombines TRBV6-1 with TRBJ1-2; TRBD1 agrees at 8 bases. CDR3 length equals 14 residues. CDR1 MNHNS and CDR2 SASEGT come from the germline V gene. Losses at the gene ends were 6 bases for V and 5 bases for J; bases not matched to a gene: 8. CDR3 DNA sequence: TGTGCCAGCAGCCAAACGGACAGGGATTATGGCTACACCTTC. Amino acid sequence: CASSQTDRDYGYTF.

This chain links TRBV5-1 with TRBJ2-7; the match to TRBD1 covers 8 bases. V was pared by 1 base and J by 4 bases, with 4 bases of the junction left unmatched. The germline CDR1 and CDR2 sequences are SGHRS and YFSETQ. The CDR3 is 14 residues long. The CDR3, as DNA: TGCGCCAGCAGCTTGTCCCGGGACAGGTACGAGCAGTACTTC. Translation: CASSLSRDRYEQYF.

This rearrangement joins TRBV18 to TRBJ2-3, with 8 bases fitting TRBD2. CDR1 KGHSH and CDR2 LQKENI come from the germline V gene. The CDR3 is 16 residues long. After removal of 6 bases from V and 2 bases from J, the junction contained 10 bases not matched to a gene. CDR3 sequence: CASSLRTSPFTDTQYF. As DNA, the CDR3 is TGTGCCAGCTCCCTCAGGACTAGCCCATTCACAGATACGCAGTATTTT. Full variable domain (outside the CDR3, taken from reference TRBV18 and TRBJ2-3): NAGVMQNPRHLVRRRGQEARLRCSPMKGHSHVYWYRQLPEEGLKFMVYLQKENIIDESGMPKERFSAEFPKEGPSILRIQQVVRGDSAAYFCASSLRTSPFTDTQYFGPGTRLTVL.

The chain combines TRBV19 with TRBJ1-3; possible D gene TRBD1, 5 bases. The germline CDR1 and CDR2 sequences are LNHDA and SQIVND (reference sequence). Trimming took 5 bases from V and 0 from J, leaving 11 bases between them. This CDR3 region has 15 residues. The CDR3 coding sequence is TGTGCCAGTAGTCCCAGACAGCTCTCTGGAAACACCATATATTTT. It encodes CASSPRQLSGNTIYF. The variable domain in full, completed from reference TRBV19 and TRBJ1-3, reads DGGITQSPKYLFRKEGQNVTLSCEQNLNHDAMYWYRQDPGQGLRLIYYSQIVNDFQKGDIAEGYSVSREKKESFPLTVTSAQKNPTAFYLCASSPRQLSGNTIYFGEGSWLTVV.

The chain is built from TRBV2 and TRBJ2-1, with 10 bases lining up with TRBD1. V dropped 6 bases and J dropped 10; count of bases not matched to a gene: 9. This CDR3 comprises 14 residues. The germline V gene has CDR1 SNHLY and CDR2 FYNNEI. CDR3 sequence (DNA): TGTGCCAGCAGAGTCTCCGGGACAGGGGTCGAGCAGTTCTTC. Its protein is CASRVSGTGVEQFF.

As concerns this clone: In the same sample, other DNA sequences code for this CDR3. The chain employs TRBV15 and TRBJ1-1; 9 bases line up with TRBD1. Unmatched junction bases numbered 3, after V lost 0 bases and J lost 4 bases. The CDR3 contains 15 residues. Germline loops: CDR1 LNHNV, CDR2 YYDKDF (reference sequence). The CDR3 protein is CATSRDPGQGTEAFF. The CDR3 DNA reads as TGTGCCACCAGCAGAGATCCGGGACAGGGCACTGAAGCTTTCTTT. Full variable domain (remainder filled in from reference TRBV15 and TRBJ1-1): DAMVIQNPRYQVTQFGKPVTLSCSQTLNHNVMYWYQQKSSQAPKLLFHYYDKDFNNEADTPDNFQSRRPNTSFCFLDIRSPGLGDTAMYLCATSRDPGQGTEAFFGQGTRLTVV.

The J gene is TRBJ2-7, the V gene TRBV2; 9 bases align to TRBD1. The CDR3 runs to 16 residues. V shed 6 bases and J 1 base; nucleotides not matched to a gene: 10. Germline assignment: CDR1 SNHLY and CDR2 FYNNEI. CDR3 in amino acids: CASRAGTGLTSYEQYF. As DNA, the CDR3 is TGTGCCAGCAGAGCCGGGACAGGGCTTACGTCCTACGAGCAGTACTTC.

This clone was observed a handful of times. This chain's CDR3 is CASSLALTVGHHEQYF. CDR3 sequence (DNA): TGTGCCAGCAGCTTAGCGCTCACAGTAGGTCACCACGAGCAGTACTTC. The V and J genes are TRBV7-9 and TRBJ2-7; D remains unclear. The CDR3 consists of 16 residues. CDR1 and CDR2 (germline): SEHNR, FQNEAQ (reference sequence). V was shortened by 0 bases and J by 5 bases, with 17 bases between the two germline ends.

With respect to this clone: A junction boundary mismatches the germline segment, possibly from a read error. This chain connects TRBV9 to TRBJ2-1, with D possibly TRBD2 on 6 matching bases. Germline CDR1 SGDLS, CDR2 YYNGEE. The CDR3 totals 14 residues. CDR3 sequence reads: CASSVSGSNNEQFF. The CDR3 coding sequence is TGTGCCAGCAGCGTTAGCGGCTCCAACAATGAGCAGTTCTTC.

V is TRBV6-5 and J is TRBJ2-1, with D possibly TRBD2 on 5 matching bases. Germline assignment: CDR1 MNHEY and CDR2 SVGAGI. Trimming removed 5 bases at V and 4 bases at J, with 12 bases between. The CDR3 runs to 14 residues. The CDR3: CASSRGPEYNEQFF. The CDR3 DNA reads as TGTGCCAGCAGTCGCGGGCCGGAATACAATGAGCAGTTCTTC.

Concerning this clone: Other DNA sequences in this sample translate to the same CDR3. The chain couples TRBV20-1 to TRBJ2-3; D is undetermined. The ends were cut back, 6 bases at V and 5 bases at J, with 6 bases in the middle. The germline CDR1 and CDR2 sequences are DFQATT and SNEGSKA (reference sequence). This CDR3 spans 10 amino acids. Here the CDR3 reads CSARRDTQYF. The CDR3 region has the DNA TGCAGTGCAAGGAGAGATACGCAGTATTTT.

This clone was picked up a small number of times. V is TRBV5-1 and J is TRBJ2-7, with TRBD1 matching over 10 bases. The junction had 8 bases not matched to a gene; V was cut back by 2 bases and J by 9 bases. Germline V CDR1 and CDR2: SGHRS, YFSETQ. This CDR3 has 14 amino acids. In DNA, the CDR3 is TGCGCCAGCAGCTTTCTCGAGGGACAGGGGCGGCAGTACTTC. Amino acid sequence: CASSFLEGQGRQYF.

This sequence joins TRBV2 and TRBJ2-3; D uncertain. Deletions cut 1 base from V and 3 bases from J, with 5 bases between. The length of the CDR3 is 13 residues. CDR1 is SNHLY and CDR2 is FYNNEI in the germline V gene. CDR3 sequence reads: CASSEVSTDTQYF. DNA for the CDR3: TGTGCCAGCAGTGAAGTGAGTACAGATACGCAGTATTTT.